This passage covers 3 T cell receptor beta chains from one sample sequenced in a study of blood T cell repertoires in COVID-19. The table came from immunoSEQ multiplex PCR; TCRdb's copy has only in-frame clones and leaves some out. Found here are around 250,000 clones, about 91% of them singletons; the top ten hold 1.2%. Source material: PBMCs or T cells enriched from blood (not recorded which). All receptors derive from a human donor in a cohort exposed to, infected with or recovered from COVID-19 (not recorded which). The donor label of this sample is uncertain.

The chain has TRBV6-6 and TRBJ1-2; 9 bases line up with TRBD1. Per germline, CDR1 MNHNY and CDR2 SVGAGI (reference sequence). This CDR3 is built from 13 residues. V shed 6 bases, J shed 3 bases, and the junction held 2 bases outside the gene matches. In DNA, the CDR3 is TGTGCCAGCAGCTGGGACAGGGACTATGGCTACACCTTC. Translated: CASSWDRDYGYTF.

V usage is TRBV7-3 and J usage is TRBJ2-3; TRBD2 agrees at 9 bases. V gave up 11 bases and J gave up 6 bases; unmatched junction bases: 6. The CDR3 runs to 12 residues. From germline, CDR1 is SGHTA and CDR2 FQGTGA. This CDR3 is CAGSGGGDTQYF. The CDR3 DNA sequence: TGTGCCGGTAGCGGGGGTGGGGATACGCAGTATTTT.

This chain joins TRBV2 and TRBJ2-5; D might be TRBD1 (5 bases). The germline V and J ends were trimmed by 6 bases and 4 bases, with 15 bases remaining between them. Looked up from germline, CDR1 is SNHLY and CDR2 is FYNNEI. The CDR3 has 14 residues. The chain's CDR3 is CASSGQGRRETQYF. Here the CDR3 DNA reads TGTGCCAGCAGCGGGCAGGGTCGGAGAGAGACCCAGTACTTC.